This T cell receptor beta chain was identified in a study of CD8 T cells in Susac syndrome (dated by TCRdb to the late 2010s). Notes on the research overall: The study used repertoire sequencing to test whether antigen drove CD8+ T cell activation and differentiation in Susac syndrome. Clonality of the CD8+ T cell repertoire was compared between about a dozen healthy donors, approximately 14 Susac syndrome patients and under 19 multiple sclerosis patients.

RNA was extracted with the RNeasy kit and roughly 0.5 to 1 ug was reverse transcribed using random hexamers. The immunoSEQ multiplex PCR assay, which covers 54 Vbeta and 13 Jbeta segments, was used to amplify TCR beta CDR3 regions. PCR amplification bias was corrected by using a synthetic template baseline for primer optimization and computational correction. The authors processed their data as follows. Reads were annotated to V, D and J genes according to IMGT and were analyzed with immunoSEQ Analyzer, with only productive sequences retained. Clonality was calculated as one minus the Shannon entropy normalized by log2 of the number of productive unique sequences. Public and private clones were assessed among the 100 most prevalent clones of each patient and control. Clones were defined as Susac-specific if absent from the healthy and MS cohorts, from around 1,000 published viral clones and from other ImmuneACCESS disease sequences. TCRdb ran its own pipeline on the public reads, namely fastp trimming at Q25 and MiXCR clone calling, and kept in-frame beta chains. Each CDR3 protein appears once, grouped with its most common genes and DNA. The V and J calls reflect TCRdb's pipeline rather than the authors' work. Across this sample there are more than 65,000 distinct CDR3 sequences, with over 85% seen only once. The top ten clonotypes cover 0.5% to 0.7% of the sample.

Remarks on this clonotype: Its antigen is still unknown. Within one base of it there is no much larger clone, and no base qualities were kept.

Peripheral blood CD8+ and CD4+ T cells from healthy donors, Susac syndrome patients and multiple sclerosis patients were profiled by high-throughput TCR beta sequencing. The multiple sclerosis controls were treatment-naive patients whose relapsing-remitting disease, either stable or active, fulfilled the revised McDonald criteria. CD8+ TEMRA cells were enriched by FACS, while bulk CD8+ and CD4+ T cells were purified by magnetic negative isolation. Blood was drawn into EDTA tubes, processed within 24 hours, and PBMCs were isolated by density gradient centrifugation. PBMCs intended for TCR sequencing were frozen in liquid nitrogen and were later thawed in a 37 degrees C water bath. A purity of at least 90% was achieved for sorted or isolated CD4+, CD8+ and CD8+ TEMRA cells. Including the terminal cysteine and phenylalanine, the CDR3 comprises 14 residues. CDR3 DNA is the only sequence kept; it has 42 bases, read in frame from the first base. From the germline V gene (reference sequence), CDR1 is GTSNPN and CDR2 is SVGIG. Ends trimmed: V by 3 bases, J by 3 bases; bases unmatched to a gene: 3.

General conclusions and limits of the study: The TCR sequencing and HLA analysis was acknowledged to have included a relatively small number of individuals.

The chain was built from TRBV30 and TRBJ1-1, with 11 central nucleotides matching TRBD1. The sequenced material came from CD8+ T cells from PBMCs. This receptor was identified in a human donor with multiple sclerosis. The nucleotides are TGTGCCTGGAGCACGGGACAGGGGGACACTGAAGCTTTCTTT. Translation gives CAWSTGQGDTEAFF.